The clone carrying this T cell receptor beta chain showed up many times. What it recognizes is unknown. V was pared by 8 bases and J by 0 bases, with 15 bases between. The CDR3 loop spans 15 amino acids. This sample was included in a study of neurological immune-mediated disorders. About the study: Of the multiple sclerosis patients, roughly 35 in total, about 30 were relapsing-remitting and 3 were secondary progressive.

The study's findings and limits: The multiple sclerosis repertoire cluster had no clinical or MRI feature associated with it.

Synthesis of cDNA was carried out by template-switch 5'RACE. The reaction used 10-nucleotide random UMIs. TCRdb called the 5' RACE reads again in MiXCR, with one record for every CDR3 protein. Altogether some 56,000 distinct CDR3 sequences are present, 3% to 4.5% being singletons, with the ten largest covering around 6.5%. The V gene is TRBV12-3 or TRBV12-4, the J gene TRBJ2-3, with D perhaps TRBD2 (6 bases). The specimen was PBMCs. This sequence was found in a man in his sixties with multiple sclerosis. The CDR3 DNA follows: TGTGCCAGCGGTGGGGCGGGGTCTAGCACAGATACGCAGTATTTT. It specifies CASGGAGSSTDTQYF.